The clone carrying this T cell receptor beta chain was observed a few times. Its cognate antigen is unknown. The data were taken from a study of OX40 agonist ivuxolimab in advanced cancers. About the research overall: Earlier anti-PD-1, anti-PD-L1 or anti-CTLA-4 therapy was permitted; about 39% had received some.

TCRdb's table, derived via immunoSEQ multiplex PCR, lists solely in-frame clones and lacks some. The data contain tens of thousands of clones, 80% to 90% of them singletons. The study, taken as a whole, reports: Fewer expanded clones were found on average in CD4+ than in CD8+ T cells. Some nonresponders additionally presented with little normalized T-cell clonal expansion.

The receptor was derived from an adult with an advanced solid tumor such as melanoma, head and neck, liver or kidney cancer. Sequenced here: CD4+ or CD8+ T cells sorted from blood, sampled in a trial of the OX40 agonist ivuxolimab.

CDR3 DNA sequence: TGTGCCAGCAGCTTAGCTGAGGGCTACGAGCAGTACTTC. Its translation is CASSLAEGYEQYF. The chain uses TRBV7-2 and TRBJ2-7; D possibly corresponds to TRBD2 (5 bases). The V end lost 0 bases, the J end lost 3 bases, and 6 bases lay between the germline ends. From germline, CDR1 is SGHTA and CDR2 FQGNSA. CDR3 length equals 13 residues.